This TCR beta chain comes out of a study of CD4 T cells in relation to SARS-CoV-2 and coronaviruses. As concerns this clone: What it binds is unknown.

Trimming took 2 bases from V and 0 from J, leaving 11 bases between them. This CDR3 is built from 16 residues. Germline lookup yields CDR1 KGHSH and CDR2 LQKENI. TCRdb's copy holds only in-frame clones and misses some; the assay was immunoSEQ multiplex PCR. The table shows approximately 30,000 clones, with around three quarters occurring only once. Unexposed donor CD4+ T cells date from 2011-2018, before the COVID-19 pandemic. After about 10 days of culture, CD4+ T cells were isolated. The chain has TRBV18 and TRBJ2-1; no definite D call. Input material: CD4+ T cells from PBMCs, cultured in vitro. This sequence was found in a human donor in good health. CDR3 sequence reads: CASSPVQRSSYNEQFF. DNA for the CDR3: TGTGCCAGCTCACCAGTCCAGCGCAGCTCCTACAATGAGCAGTTCTTC.